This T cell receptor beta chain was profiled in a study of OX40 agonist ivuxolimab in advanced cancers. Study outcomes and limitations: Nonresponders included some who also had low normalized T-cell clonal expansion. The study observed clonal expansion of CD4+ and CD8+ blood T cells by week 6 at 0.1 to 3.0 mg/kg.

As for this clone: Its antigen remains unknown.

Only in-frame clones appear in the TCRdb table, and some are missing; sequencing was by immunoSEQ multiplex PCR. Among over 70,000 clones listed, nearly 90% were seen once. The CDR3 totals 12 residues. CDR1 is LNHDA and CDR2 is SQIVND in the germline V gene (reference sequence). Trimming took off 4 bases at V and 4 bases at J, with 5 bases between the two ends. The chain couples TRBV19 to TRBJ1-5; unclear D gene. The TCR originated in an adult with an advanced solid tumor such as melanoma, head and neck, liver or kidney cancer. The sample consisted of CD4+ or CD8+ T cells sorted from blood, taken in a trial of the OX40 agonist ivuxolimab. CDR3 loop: CASSKQNQPQHF. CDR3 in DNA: TGTGCCAGTAGTAAACAGAATCAGCCCCAGCATTTT.